Below, one T cell receptor (beta chain) is given with its context. Patient disease was locally advanced or metastatic urothelial carcinoma. This CDR3 region has 18 residues. Germline CDR1 and CDR2: SGHTA and FQGNSA. The V gene end was trimmed by 7 bases and the J gene end by 0 bases; junction bases not matched to a gene: 10. These data come from a study of PD-L1 blockade in urothelial cancer. Study summary: Analyzed time points were 3 weeks (second dose) and 6 weeks after therapy began.

Here immunoSEQ multiplex PCR was the method, and the copy in TCRdb shows in-frame clones only, minus some. The sample holds about 43,000 clones, approximately 88% seen once. The TCR comes from a man aged 80 or over with urothelial cancer. Sequenced here: PBMCs, sampled around atezolizumab (anti-PD-L1) treatment. The gene calls are TRBV7-2 and TRBJ2-2; 11 nucleotides match TRBD2. Here the CDR3 DNA reads TGTGCCAGCACCCGTACTCTAGCGGGAGGAGCGAACACCGGGGAGCTGTTTTTT. The encoded protein is CASTRTLAGGANTGELFF.